This TCR beta chain was found in a study of T-cell reconstitution after alpha-beta-depleted transplantation in children. This clonotype was seen at least ten times. Trimming took 4 bases from V and 5 from J, leaving 21 bases between them. The CDR3 sequence is 17 residues long. Per the germline V gene, CDR1 is LGHNA and CDR2 is YNFKEQ. Unique molecular identifiers were used in preparing the TCRbeta library. TCRdb used MiXCR to reprocess the PCR reads, holding one entry per CDR3 protein. Of 150,000 to 250,000 distinct CDR3 sequences in the sample, more than 14% were seen once. This chain links TRBV4-2 with TRBJ2-1; TRBD1 might be the D (8 bases). This clonotype was obtained from a human donor who donated a stem cell graft to a child with acute lymphoblastic leukemia. This specimen consisted of PBMCs from the stem cell graft donor, obtained from the stem cell graft. CDR3 sequence: CASSPYTGGGQNNEQFF. CDR3 nucleotide sequence: TGTGCCAGCAGCCCCTATACAGGGGGGGGCCAAAACAATGAGCAGTTCTTC.